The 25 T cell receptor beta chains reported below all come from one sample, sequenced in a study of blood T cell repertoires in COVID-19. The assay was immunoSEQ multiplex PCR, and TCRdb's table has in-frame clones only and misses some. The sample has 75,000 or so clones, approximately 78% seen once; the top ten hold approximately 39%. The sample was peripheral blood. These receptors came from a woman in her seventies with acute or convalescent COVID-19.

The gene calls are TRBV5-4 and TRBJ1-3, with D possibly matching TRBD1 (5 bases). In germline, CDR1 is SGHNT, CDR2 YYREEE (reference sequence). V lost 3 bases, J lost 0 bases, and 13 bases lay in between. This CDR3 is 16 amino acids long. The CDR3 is CASSSDTGSSGNTIYF. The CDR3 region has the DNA TGTGCCAGCAGCTCGGACACTGGAAGCTCTGGAAACACCATATATTTT. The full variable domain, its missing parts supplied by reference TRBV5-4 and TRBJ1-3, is ETGVTQSPTHLIKTRGQQVTLRCSSQSGHNTVSWYQQALGQGPQFIFQYYREEENGRGNFPPRFSGLQFPNYSSELNVNALELDDSALYLCASSSDTGSSGNTIYFGEGSWLTVV.

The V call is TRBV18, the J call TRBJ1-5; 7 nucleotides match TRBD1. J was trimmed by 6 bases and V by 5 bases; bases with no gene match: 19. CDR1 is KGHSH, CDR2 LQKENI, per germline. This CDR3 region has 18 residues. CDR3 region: CASSSAHRTQGGGQPQHF. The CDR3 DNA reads TGTGCCAGCTCATCAGCACACCGGACGCAGGGGGGTGGTCAGCCCCAGCATTTT.

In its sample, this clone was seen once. CDR3: CASSDGLVGGELFF. The CDR3 DNA is TGTGCCAGCAGCGACGGACTTGTCGGCGGGGAGCTGTTTTTT. The chain joins TRBV7-3 to TRBJ2-2, with a tentative D call TRBD2 (5 bases). V gave up 5 bases and J gave up 7 bases, with 14 bases separating them. The germline V gene has CDR1 SGHTA and CDR2 FQGTGA. CDR3 length: 14 amino acids.

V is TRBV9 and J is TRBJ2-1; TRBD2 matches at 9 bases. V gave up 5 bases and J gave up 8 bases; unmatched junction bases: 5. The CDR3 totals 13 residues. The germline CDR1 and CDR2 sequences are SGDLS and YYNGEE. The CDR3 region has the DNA TGTGCCAGCAGTTTAGCGGGAGCCCATGAGCAGTTCTTC. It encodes CASSLAGAHEQFF. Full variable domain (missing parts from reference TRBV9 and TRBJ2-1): DSGVTQTPKHLITATGQRVTLRCSPRSGDLSVYWYQQSLDQGLQFLIQYYNGEERAKGNILERFSAQQFPDLHSELNLSSLELGDSALYFCASSLAGAHEQFFGPGTRLTVL.

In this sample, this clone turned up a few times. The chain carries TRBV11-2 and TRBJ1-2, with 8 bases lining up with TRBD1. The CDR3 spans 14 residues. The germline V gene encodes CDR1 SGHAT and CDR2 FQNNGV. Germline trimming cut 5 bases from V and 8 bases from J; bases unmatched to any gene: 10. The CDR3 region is CASSLNGQGFGYTF. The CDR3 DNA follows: TGTGCCAGCAGCCTAAACGGACAGGGTTTCGGCTACACCTTC.

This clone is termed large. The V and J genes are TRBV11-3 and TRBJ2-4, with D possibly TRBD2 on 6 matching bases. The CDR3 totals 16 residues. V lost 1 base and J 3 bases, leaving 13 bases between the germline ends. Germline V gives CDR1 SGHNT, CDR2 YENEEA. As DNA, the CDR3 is TGTGCCAGCAGCTTAGGTTCTCGGGGAGGCAAAAACATTCAGTACTTC. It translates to CASSLGSRGGKNIQYF.

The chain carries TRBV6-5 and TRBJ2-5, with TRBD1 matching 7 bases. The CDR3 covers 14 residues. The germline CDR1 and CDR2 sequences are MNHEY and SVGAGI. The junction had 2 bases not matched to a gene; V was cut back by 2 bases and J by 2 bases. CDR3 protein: CASSYGTEQETQYF. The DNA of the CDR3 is TGTGCCAGCAGTTACGGGACAGAGCAAGAGACCCAGTACTTC.

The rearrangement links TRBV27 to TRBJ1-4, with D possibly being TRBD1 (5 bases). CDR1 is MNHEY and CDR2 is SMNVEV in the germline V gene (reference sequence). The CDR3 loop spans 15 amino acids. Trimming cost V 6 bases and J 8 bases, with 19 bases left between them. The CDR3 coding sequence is TGTGCCAGCAGCCCAGGGTGGGGGGTCGACGAAAAACTGTTTTTT. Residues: CASSPGWGVDEKLFF.

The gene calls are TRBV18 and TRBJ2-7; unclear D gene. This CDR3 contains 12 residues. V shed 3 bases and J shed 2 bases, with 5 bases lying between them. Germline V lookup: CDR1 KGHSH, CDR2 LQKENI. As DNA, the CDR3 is TGTGCCAGCTCACCCCTACCCTACGAGCAGTACTTC. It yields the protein CASSPLPYEQYF.

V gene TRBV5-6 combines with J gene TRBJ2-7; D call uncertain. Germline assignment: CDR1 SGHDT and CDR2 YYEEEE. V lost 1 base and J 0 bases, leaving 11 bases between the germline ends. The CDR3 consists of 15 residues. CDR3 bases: TGTGCCAGCAGCTTGCCCGGTGTCGGCTCCTACGAGCAGTACTTC. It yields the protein CASSLPGVGSYEQYF.

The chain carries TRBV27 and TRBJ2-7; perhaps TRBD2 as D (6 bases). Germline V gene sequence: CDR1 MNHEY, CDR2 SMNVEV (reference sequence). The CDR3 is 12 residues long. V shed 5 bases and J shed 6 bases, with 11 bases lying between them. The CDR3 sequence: CASSGMGGEQYF. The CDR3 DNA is TGTGCCAGCAGTGGAATGGGGGGCGAGCAGTACTTC.

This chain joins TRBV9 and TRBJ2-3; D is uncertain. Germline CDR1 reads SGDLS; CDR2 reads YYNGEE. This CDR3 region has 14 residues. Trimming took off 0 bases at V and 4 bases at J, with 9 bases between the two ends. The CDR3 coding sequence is TGTGCCAGCAGCGTAGTGGCAGGTGCAGATACGCAGTATTTT. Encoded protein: CASSVVAGADTQYF.

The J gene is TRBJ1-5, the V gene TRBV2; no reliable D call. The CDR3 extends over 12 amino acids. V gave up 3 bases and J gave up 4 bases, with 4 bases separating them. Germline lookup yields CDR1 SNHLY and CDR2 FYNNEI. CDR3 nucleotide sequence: TGTGCCAGCAGTGAGAGTAATCAGCCCCAGCATTTT. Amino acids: CASSESNQPQHF.

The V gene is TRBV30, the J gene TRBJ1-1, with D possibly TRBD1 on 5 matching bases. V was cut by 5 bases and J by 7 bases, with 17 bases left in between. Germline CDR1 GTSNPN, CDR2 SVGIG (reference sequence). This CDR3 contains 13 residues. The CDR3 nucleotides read TGTGCCTGGGCCCCGGGGGTAAATCGTGAAGCTTTCTTT. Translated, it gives CAWAPGVNREAFF.

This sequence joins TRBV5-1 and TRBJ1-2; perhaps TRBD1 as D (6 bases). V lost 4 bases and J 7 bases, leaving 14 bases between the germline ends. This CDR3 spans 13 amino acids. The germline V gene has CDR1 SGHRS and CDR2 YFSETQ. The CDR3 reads CASSGNRVGGYTF. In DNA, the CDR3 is TGCGCCAGCAGCGGAAACAGGGTCGGTGGCTACACCTTC.

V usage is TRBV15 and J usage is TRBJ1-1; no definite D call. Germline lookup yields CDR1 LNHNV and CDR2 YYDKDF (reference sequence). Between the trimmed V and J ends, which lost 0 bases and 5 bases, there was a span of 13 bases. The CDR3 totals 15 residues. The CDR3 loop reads CATSREVYPRTEAFF. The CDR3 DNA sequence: TGTGCCACCAGCAGAGAGGTTTACCCCAGGACTGAAGCTTTCTTT.

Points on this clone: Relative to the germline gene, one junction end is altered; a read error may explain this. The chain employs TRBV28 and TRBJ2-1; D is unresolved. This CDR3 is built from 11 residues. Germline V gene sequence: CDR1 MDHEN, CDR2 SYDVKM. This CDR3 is CASSQYIEQFF. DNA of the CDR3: TGTGCCAGCAGCCAATACATTGAGCAGTTCTTC.

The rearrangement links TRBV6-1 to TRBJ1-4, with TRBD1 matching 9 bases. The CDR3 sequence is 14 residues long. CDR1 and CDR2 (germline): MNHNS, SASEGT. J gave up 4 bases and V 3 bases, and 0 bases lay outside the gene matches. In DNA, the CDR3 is TGTGCCAGCAGTGAGGGACAGGGTAATGAAAAACTGTTTTTT. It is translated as CASSEGQGNEKLFF.

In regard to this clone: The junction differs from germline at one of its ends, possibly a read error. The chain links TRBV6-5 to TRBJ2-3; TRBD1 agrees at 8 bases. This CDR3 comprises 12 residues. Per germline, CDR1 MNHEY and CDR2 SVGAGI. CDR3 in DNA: TGTGCCAGCAGTCCGGGACAGGAGAAATTAAATTTT. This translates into CASSPGQEKLNF.

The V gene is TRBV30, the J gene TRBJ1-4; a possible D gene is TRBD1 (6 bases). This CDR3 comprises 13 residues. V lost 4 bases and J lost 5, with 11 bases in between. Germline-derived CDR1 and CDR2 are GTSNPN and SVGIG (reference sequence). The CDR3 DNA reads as TGTGCCTGGAACAGAGGGGGAAATGAAAAACTGTTTTTT. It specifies CAWNRGGNEKLFF.

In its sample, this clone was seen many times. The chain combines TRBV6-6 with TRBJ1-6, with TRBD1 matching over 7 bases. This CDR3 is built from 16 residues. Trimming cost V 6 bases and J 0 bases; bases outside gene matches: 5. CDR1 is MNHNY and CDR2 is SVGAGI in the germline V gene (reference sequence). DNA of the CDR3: TGTGCCAGCAGGGCAGGGGGGAGCTCCTATAATTCACCCCTCCACTTT. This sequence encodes CASRAGGSSYNSPLHF.

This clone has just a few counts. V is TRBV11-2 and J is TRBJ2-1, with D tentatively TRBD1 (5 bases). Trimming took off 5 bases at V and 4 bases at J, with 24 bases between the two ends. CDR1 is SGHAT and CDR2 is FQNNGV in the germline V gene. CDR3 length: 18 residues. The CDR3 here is CASSPLPSGWGLYNEQFF. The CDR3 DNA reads TGTGCCAGCAGCCCTCTCCCCAGTGGTTGGGGCTTATACAATGAGCAGTTCTTC.

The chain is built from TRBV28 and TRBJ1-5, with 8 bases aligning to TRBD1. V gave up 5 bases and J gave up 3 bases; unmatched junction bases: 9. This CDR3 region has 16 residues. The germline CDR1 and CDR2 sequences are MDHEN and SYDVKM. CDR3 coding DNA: TGTGCCAGCAGTATATCCGGACAGGGCCCCAATCAGCCCCAGCATTTT. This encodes CASSISGQGPNQPQHF.

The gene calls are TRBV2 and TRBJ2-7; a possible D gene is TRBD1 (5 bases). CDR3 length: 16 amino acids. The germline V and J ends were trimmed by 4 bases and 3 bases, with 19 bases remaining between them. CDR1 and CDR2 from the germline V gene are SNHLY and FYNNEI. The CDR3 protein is CASSAREARVGYEQYF. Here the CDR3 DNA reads TGTGCCAGCAGTGCCCGCGAGGCCAGGGTCGGCTACGAGCAGTACTTC.

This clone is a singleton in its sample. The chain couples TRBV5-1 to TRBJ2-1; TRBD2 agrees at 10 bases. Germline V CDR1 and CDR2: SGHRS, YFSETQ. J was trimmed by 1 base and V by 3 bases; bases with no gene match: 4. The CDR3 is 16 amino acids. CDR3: CASSSRTSGSYNEQFF. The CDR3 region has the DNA TGCGCCAGCAGCTCTCGGACTAGCGGTTCCTACAATGAGCAGTTCTTC.